The subject of this entry is one T cell receptor (beta chain). Assay used: immunoSEQ multiplex PCR; TCRdb lists only in-frame clones, some missing. Of 75,000 to 90,000 clones in the sample, around nine tenths were seen once. The data stem from a study of control samples from healthy donors and cancer patients. V lost 6 bases, J lost 4 bases, and 7 bases lay in between. This CDR3 is 11 amino acids long. CDR1 is DFQATT and CDR2 is SNEGSKA in the germline V gene (reference sequence). The receptor's source is a man aged 30 to 39 in good health. The sample consisted of blood. The chain combines TRBV20-1 with TRBJ2-1; D is unclear. The DNA of the CDR3 is TGCAGTGCAGAGAGGTACAATGAGCAGTTCTTC. Residues: CSAERYNEQFF.